Shown below are 25 T cell receptor beta chains from a single sample sequenced in a study of T cell repertoires in cytomegalovirus infection. TCRdb re-derived calls from the reads in MiXCR, one entry per CDR3 protein. The sample consists of more than 400,000 distinct CDR3 sequences, approximately 25% of them appearing once. Sequenced input: PBMCs. These receptors came from a human donor in good health (CMV status not recorded). Some clones in this sample may be carry-over from other donors' samples.

This clonotype was recorded many times. The chain carries TRBV12-3 or TRBV12-4 and TRBJ2-7; D remains ambiguous. V was trimmed by 6 bases and J by 4 bases, leaving 7 bases between them. The CDR3 is 11 residues long. The CDR3 loop reads CASSRRYEQYF. The CDR3 DNA reads TGTGCCAGCAGCCGCCGATACGAGCAGTACTTC.

This clonotype has a handful of counts. The chain joins TRBV6-6 to TRBJ2-1; 7 bases agree with TRBD2. Germline CDR1 is MNHNY and CDR2 is SVGAGI (reference sequence). The trim removed 0 bases at V and 6 bases at J, leaving 11 bases unmatched. This CDR3 region has 17 residues. The CDR3 nucleotides are TGTGCCAGCAGTTACTCGATGATAGGGACTATGGGCAATGAGCAGTTCTTC. It yields the protein CASSYSMIGTMGNEQFF.

This rearrangement joins TRBV7-2 to TRBJ2-3; TRBD2 matches at 12 bases. The V gene's germline CDR1 is SGHTA and CDR2 FQGNSA. V shed 5 bases and J 1 base; nucleotides not matched to a gene: 13. The CDR3 is made up of 19 amino acids. The CDR3, as DNA: TGTGCCAGCAGCCTACGACTAGCGGGAGAGGAAAGGGGCACAGATACGCAGTATTTT. Translation: CASSLRLAGEERGTDTQYF.

The V gene is TRBV20-1, the J gene TRBJ2-1; the match to TRBD2 covers 7 bases. The germline gives CDR1 DFQATT, CDR2 SNEGSKA (reference sequence). Trimming cost V 5 bases and J 12 bases; bases outside gene matches: 16. The CDR3 covers 14 residues. CDR3 bases: TGCAGTGCTTCCAGCGGGGCCGCTAACTTAGGGCAGTTCTTC. Translated: CSASSGAANLGQFF.

This clonotype was seen a few times. The CDR3 reads CATSDSMTGVTGELFF. The CDR3 nucleotides read TGTGCCACCAGTGATTCCATGACAGGGGTTACCGGGGAGCTGTTTTTT. This chain connects TRBV24-1 to TRBJ2-2; 8 nucleotides align to TRBD1. V shed 2 bases and J 5 bases; nucleotides not matched to a gene: 6. This CDR3 is built from 16 residues. Germline CDR1 is KGHDR and CDR2 is SFDVKD.

V is TRBV5-4 and J is TRBJ2-7, with a possible D match to TRBD1 (5 bases). Trimming stripped 0 bases from V and 2 bases from J, with 9 bases between. Germline assignment: CDR1 SGHNT and CDR2 YYREEE (reference sequence). The CDR3 spans 14 residues. CDR3 in amino acids: CASSLGTKTYEQYF. CDR3 DNA: TGTGCCAGCAGCTTGGGGACAAAGACCTACGAGCAGTACTTC. The full variable domain, in which reference TRBV5-4 and TRBJ2-7 provide the parts outside the CDR3, is ETGVTQSPTHLIKTRGQQVTLRCSSQSGHNTVSWYQQALGQGPQFIFQYYREEENGRGNFPPRFSGLQFPNYSSELNVNALELDDSALYLCASSLGTKTYEQYFGPGTRLTVT.

A note on this clonotype: This may be a read error, as it is one base from a much larger clone. The conserved closing phenylalanine or tryptophan is absent in this CDR3, likely reflecting a read error. The chain joins TRBV4-1 to TRBJ1-2; D uncertain. Germline-derived CDR1 and CDR2 are MGHRA and YSYEKL. V was trimmed by 0 bases and J by 5 bases, leaving 13 bases between them. There are 15 residues in the CDR3. The CDR3 is CASSQENSPQYGYTL. CDR3 in DNA: TGCGCCAGCAGCCAAGAAAACTCGCCACAGTATGGCTACACCCTC.

The chain has TRBV7-2 and TRBJ2-2; D might be TRBD2 (6 bases). Trimming cost V 5 bases and J 6 bases, with 19 bases left between them. Germline V gives CDR1 SGHTA, CDR2 FQGNSA. The CDR3 loop spans 16 amino acids. The CDR3, as DNA: TGTGCCAGCAGCCCCAAATCAACGACTAGATCCGGGGAGCTGTTTTTT. This sequence encodes CASSPKSTTRSGELFF.

This clonotype appeared a few times. This sequence joins TRBV6-2 or TRBV6-3 and TRBJ2-1; D is perhaps TRBD2 (6 bases). CDR1 is MNHEY, CDR2 SVGEGT, per germline. V was cut by 2 bases and J by 1 base, with 12 bases left in between. The length of the CDR3 is 16 residues. As DNA, the CDR3 is TGTGCCAGCAGTTACGGCGTCGGGAGATCCTACAATGAGCAGTTCTTC. Its translation: CASSYGVGRSYNEQFF.

The J gene is TRBJ2-3, the V gene TRBV11-3; D possibly corresponds to TRBD2 (6 bases). The germline V gene has CDR1 SGHNT and CDR2 YENEEA. V lost 5 bases and J 2 bases, leaving 8 bases between the germline ends. The CDR3 runs to 13 residues. The CDR3 protein is CASSAGTTDTQYF. In DNA, the CDR3 is TGTGCCAGCAGCGCGGGGACCACAGATACGCAGTATTTT. Based on the CDR3 plus reference TRBV11-3 and TRBJ2-3, the full variable domain is EAGVVQSPRYKIIEKKQPVAFWCNPISGHNTLYWYLQNLGQGPELLIRYENEEAVDDSQLPKDRFSAERLKGVDSTLKIQPAELGDSAVYLCASSAGTTDTQYFGPGTRLTVL.

This clonotype was counted a few times. This chain connects TRBV6-2 or TRBV6-3 to TRBJ2-7, with 11 bases that match TRBD2. V lost 4 bases, J lost 4 bases, and 6 bases stayed unmatched. Germline-derived CDR1 and CDR2 are MNHEY and SVGEGT. The CDR3 extends over 15 amino acids. The CDR3 spells CASSSGLAGRYEQYF. The CDR3 DNA reads TGTGCCAGCAGTTCTGGACTAGCGGGCCGTTACGAGCAGTACTTC.

The V and J genes are TRBV5-1 and TRBJ2-5; TRBD1 aligns across 7 bases. The V and J ends lost 3 bases and 5 bases, in that order; junction bases with no gene match: 10. The CDR3 contains 15 residues. CDR1 and CDR2 (germline): SGHRS, YFSETQ. CDR3 in DNA: TGCGCCAGCAGCTCCGGGACAGCCCAAGGGGAGACCCAGTACTTC. It codes for CASSSGTAQGETQYF. Using reference TRBV5-1 and TRBJ2-5 for the parts outside the CDR3, the full variable domain is KAGVTQTPRYLIKTRGQQVTLSCSPISGHRSVSWYQQTPGQGLQFLFEYFSETQRNKGNFPGRFSGRQFSNSRSEMNVSTLELGDSALYLCASSSGTAQGETQYFGPGTRLLVL.

This clonotype was found many times. The rearrangement links TRBV7-6 to TRBJ1-1; maybe TRBD1 (5 bases). This CDR3 has 13 amino acids. Germline V gives CDR1 SGHVS, CDR2 FNYEAQ. The ends were cut back, 5 bases at V and 10 bases at J, with 17 bases in the middle. CDR3: CASSAGTGVGAFF. In nucleotides, the CDR3 is TGTGCCAGCAGCGCTGGGACGGGGGTTGGAGCTTTCTTT.

This clonotype was seen only a few times. The CDR3 DNA follows: TGTGCCAGCAGAGACAGGGTTTGGGTCTCTGGAAACACCATATATTTT. Its translation is CASRDRVWVSGNTIYF. The chain employs TRBV28 and TRBJ1-3; 7 nucleotides align to TRBD1. This CDR3 region has 16 residues. From germline, CDR1 is MDHEN and CDR2 SYDVKM. Germline trimming cut 6 bases from V and 0 bases from J; bases unmatched to any gene: 8. Combining the CDR3 with reference TRBV28 and TRBJ1-3 gives the whole variable domain DVKVTQSSRYLVKRTGEKVFLECVQDMDHENMFWYRQDPGLGLRLIYFSYDVKMKEKGDIPEGYSVSREKKERFSLILESASTNQTSMYLCASRDRVWVSGNTIYFGEGSWLTVV.

This clonotype appeared a single time. This sequence joins TRBV6-6 and TRBJ1-2; 8 bases fit TRBD1. Germline V gives CDR1 MNHNY, CDR2 SVGAGI (reference sequence). There are 15 residues in the CDR3. V gave up 6 bases and J gave up 2 bases; unmatched junction bases: 8. The CDR3 here is CASRRLRTGNYGYTF. CDR3 DNA: TGTGCCAGCAGACGACTTAGGACAGGGAACTATGGCTACACCTTC.

This chain connects TRBV4-1 to TRBJ1-5; D call uncertain. Trimming took off 0 bases at V and 9 bases at J, with 21 bases between the two ends. Germline V gene lookup returns CDR1 MGHRA and CDR2 YSYEKL. The CDR3 is 17 residues long. CDR3 DNA: TGCGCCAGCAGCCAAGATCTTTGGGGTGCGTCCAAGGGGCCCCAGCATTTT. Translating gives CASSQDLWGASKGPQHF.

In its sample, this clonotype was seen many times. This chain connects TRBV7-2 to TRBJ1-2, with 7 positions matching TRBD1. The CDR3 contains 15 residues. The trim removed 0 bases at V and 5 bases at J, leaving 6 bases unmatched. Germline CDR1 reads SGHTA; CDR2 reads FQGNSA. The DNA for the CDR3 is TGTGCCAGCAGCTTAGCCGGGACAGAAGCTTATGGCTACACCTTC. It is translated as CASSLAGTEAYGYTF.

This rearrangement joins TRBV20-1 to TRBJ1-5; D not resolved. Germline V gene lookup returns CDR1 DFQATT and CDR2 SNEGSKA (reference sequence). CDR3 size: 12 residues. The ends were cut back, 4 bases at V and 0 bases at J, with 4 bases in the middle. The CDR3 DNA reads as TGCAGTGCTAAGTATAGCAATCAGCCCCAGCATTTT. Translation gives CSAKYSNQPQHF.

The chain uses TRBV19 and TRBJ1-1; D is undetermined. The CDR3 consists of 13 residues. The V gene lost 7 bases and the J gene lost 6 bases, with 15 bases spanning the gap. The V gene's germline CDR1 is LNHDA and CDR2 SQIVND (reference sequence). The CDR3 spells CASTPAGIAEAFF. For the CDR3, the DNA is TGTGCCAGTACCCCGGCGGGAATCGCTGAAGCTTTCTTT.

This clonotype turned up a few times. The chain couples TRBV28 to TRBJ1-3; a weak D match, TRBD1 (6 bases). Germline CDR1 reads MDHEN; CDR2 reads SYDVKM. CDR3 length: 16 residues. V was shortened by 6 bases and J by 1 base, with 16 bases between the two germline ends. The CDR3 DNA sequence: TGTGCCAGCAGCCGGGGGGGGGCGTTATCTGGAAACACCATATATTTT. Its protein product is CASSRGGALSGNTIYF.

The chain carries TRBV7-2 and TRBJ2-1; D may be TRBD1 (6 bases). CDR1 and CDR2 from the germline V gene are SGHTA and FQGNSA. V lost 5 bases to trimming and J lost 2 bases, with 19 bases between them. This CDR3 is 17 amino acids long. The CDR3 nucleotides are TGTGCCAGCAGCCCCGACTGGGGGACAAATACCTACAATGAGCAGTTCTTC. It yields the protein CASSPDWGTNTYNEQFF.

The sample holds many counts of this clonotype. V and J are TRBV7-3 and TRBJ2-3; TRBD2 might be the D (5 bases). V lost 3 bases and J 0 bases, leaving 10 bases between the germline ends. The CDR3 sequence is 15 residues long. In germline, CDR1 is SGHTA, CDR2 FQGTGA. Written as DNA, the CDR3 is TGTGCCAGCAGCTTTTCGGGATATAGCACAGATACGCAGTATTTT. Translated: CASSFSGYSTDTQYF.

The rearrangement joins TRBV19 to TRBJ2-1, with 13 bases identical to TRBD2. CDR3 length: 16 residues. The V gene end was trimmed by 5 bases and the J gene end by 5 bases; junction bases not matched to a gene: 6. Germline lookup yields CDR1 LNHDA and CDR2 SQIVND (reference sequence). The CDR3 is CASSSTSGRPHNEQFF. The CDR3 region has the DNA TGTGCCAGTAGTTCGACTAGCGGGAGGCCCCACAATGAGCAGTTCTTC.

This clonotype was recorded at least ten times. The CDR3: CASSLEAGGVEQFF. The CDR3 DNA reads TGTGCCAGCAGCTTAGAGGCGGGAGGAGTTGAGCAGTTCTTC. J is TRBJ2-1 and V is TRBV7-6; 8 positions agree with TRBD2. The trim removed 1 base at V and 9 bases at J, leaving 5 bases unmatched. There are 14 residues in the CDR3. The germline V gene has CDR1 SGHVS and CDR2 FNYEAQ.

CDR3 sequence reads: CASSQGLGLAGEETQYF. CDR3 in DNA: TGCGCCAGCAGCCAAGGCTTGGGACTAGCGGGAGAAGAGACCCAGTACTTC. This chain uses TRBV4-1 with TRBJ2-5; 14 nucleotides line up with TRBD2. The CDR3 sequence is 17 residues long. Germline V gene sequence: CDR1 MGHRA, CDR2 YSYEKL. V dropped 1 base and J dropped 3; count of bases not matched to a gene: 4.